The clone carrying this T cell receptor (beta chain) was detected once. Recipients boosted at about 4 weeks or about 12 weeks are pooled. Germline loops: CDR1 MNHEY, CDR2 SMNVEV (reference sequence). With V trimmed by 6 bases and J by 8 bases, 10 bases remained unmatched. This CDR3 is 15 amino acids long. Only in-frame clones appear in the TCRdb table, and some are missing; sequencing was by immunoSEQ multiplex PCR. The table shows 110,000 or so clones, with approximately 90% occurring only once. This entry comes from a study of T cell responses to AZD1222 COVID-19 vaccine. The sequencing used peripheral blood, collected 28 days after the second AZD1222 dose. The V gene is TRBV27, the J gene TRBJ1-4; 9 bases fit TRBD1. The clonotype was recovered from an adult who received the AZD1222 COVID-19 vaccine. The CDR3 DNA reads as TGTGCCAGCAGCCGTCCCGGGACAGGGTTGGAAAAACTGTTTTTT. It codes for CASSRPGTGLEKLFF.